This TCR beta chain stems from a study of T cell repertoires in cytomegalovirus infection. In the study overall: Both a matching HLA type and CMV infection were indicated by public TCR beta signatures. Broader study findings: Individuals carrying CMV plus the relevant HLA were identified by cumulative frequency of public TCR beta families. CMV-specific HLA-C-restricted TCR beta clonotypes dominated the ex vivo response.

Concerning this clonotype itself: Its target is not known.

The junction had 7 bases not matched to a gene; V was cut back by 3 bases and J by 2 bases. Germline V gives CDR1 LNHDA, CDR2 SQIVND (reference sequence). CDR3 size: 18 residues. Each CDR3 protein is one row after TCRdb ran MiXCR on the reads. The repertoire includes hundreds of thousands of distinct CDR3 sequences, 35% to 45% of them detected once, and around 3% sits in the top ten. The sequenced sample consisted of PBMCs. This TCR came from a human donor in good health (CMV status not recorded). Some clones in this sample may be carry-over from other donors' samples. This chain connects TRBV19 to TRBJ2-1; TRBD2 matches at 13 bases. The CDR3 loop reads CASSITSGGVGTYNEQFF. DNA of the CDR3: TGTGCCAGTAGTATCACTAGCGGGGGGGTGGGAACCTACAATGAGCAGTTCTTC.